A single sample is the source of the 25 T cell receptor beta chains below, sequenced in a study. Amplification of TRBV12-4/TRBJ1-2 clonotypes used adaptor-ligated barcode primers. TCRdb re-called the multiplex PCR reads with MiXCR, one entry per CDR3 protein. The sample shows some 1,100 distinct CDR3 sequences, over 0.7% of them seen only once. Tregs were sorted as CD4+CD25+CD127-/low cells. Sample: Tregs sorted from blood. The receptors were gathered from a female donor with breast cancer.

This clonotype is labeled as medium-sized (0.01 to 0.1%). The chain's CDR3 is CASRRLDSTYGYTF. The CDR3, as DNA: TGTGCCAGCAGACGATTGGACAGTACCTATGGCTACACCTTC. The chain uses TRBV12-3 or TRBV12-4 and TRBJ1-2, with D possibly matching TRBD1 (6 bases). The CDR3 spans 14 residues. The V and J ends lost 6 bases and 4 bases respectively, with 15 bases between them.

In this sample, this clonotype turned up many times. The chain couples TRBV12-3 or TRBV12-4 to TRBJ1-2; D remains unclear. The CDR3 has 12 amino acids. Trimming took 5 bases from V and 8 from J, leaving 12 bases between them. CDR3 region: CASSQSAGGYTF. CDR3 DNA: TGTGCCAGCAGTCAATCGGCGGGAGGCTACACCTTC.

By share, this clonotype counts as medium-sized. V and J are TRBV12-3 or TRBV12-4 and TRBJ1-2; D is undetermined. The CDR3 loop spans 15 amino acids. The V gene lost 1 base and the J gene lost 2 bases, with 11 bases spanning the gap. The CDR3 region is CASSLGSGTNYGYTF. The CDR3 DNA follows: TGTGCCAGCAGTTTAGGGTCGGGCACCAACTATGGCTACACCTTC.

In this sample, this clonotype is medium-sized. This sequence joins TRBV12-3 or TRBV12-4 and TRBJ1-2; D gene uncertain. This CDR3 is 12 amino acids long. Between the trimmed V and J ends, which lost 6 bases and 0 bases, there was a span of 5 bases. In DNA, the CDR3 is TGTGCCAGCAGCCCAGCTAACTATGGCTACACCTTC. The encoded protein is CASSPANYGYTF.

By proportion, this clonotype is medium-sized (0.01 to 0.1%). The chain recombines TRBV12-3 or TRBV12-4 with TRBJ1-2, with a weak D call TRBD1 (5 bases). The germline V and J ends were trimmed by 6 bases and 2 bases, with 16 bases remaining between them. The CDR3 covers 15 residues. This CDR3 is CASRQGAGSNYGYTF. The CDR3 coding sequence is TGTGCCAGCAGGCAAGGGGCGGGATCCAACTATGGCTACACCTTC.

This clonotype counts as medium-sized (0.01 to 0.1%). This chain links TRBV12-3 or TRBV12-4 with TRBJ1-2; D is undetermined. The V end lost 6 bases, the J end lost 2 bases, and 10 bases lay between the germline ends. This CDR3 is 13 amino acids long. In nucleotides, the CDR3 is TGTGCCAGCAGCCCTGGACGGAACTATGGCTACACCTTC. Translation gives CASSPGRNYGYTF.

This clonotype counts as medium-sized. V and J are TRBV12-3 or TRBV12-4 and TRBJ1-2, with a weak D call TRBD1 (5 bases). There are 13 residues in the CDR3. Deletions cut 3 bases from V and 4 bases from J, with 9 bases between. The CDR3 reads CASSFQGSYGYTF. In DNA, the CDR3 is TGTGCCAGCAGTTTCCAGGGAAGCTATGGCTACACCTTC.

In its sample, this clonotype ranks as medium-sized. The chain couples TRBV12-3 or TRBV12-4 to TRBJ1-2; D unresolved. Trimming took 5 bases from V and 3 from J, leaving 13 bases between them. The CDR3 covers 14 residues. Here the CDR3 DNA reads TGTGCCAGCAGTCCAAGTACAGTCCACTATGGCTACACCTTC. Translated: CASSPSTVHYGYTF.

By share, this clonotype counts as medium-sized. The rearrangement links TRBV12-3 or TRBV12-4 to TRBJ1-2; tentative D call: TRBD1 (6 bases). V lost 6 bases, J lost 0 bases, and 14 bases lay in between. This CDR3 is 15 amino acids long. The DNA of the CDR3 is TGTGCCAGCAGCCACCACAGGGCTACTAACTATGGCTACACCTTC. Protein: CASSHHRATNYGYTF.

This clonotype is deemed large (0.1 to 1%). The chain recombines TRBV12-3 or TRBV12-4 with TRBJ1-2, with D perhaps TRBD1 (5 bases). V was pared by 6 bases and J by 5 bases, with 16 bases between. The CDR3 consists of 14 residues. Here the CDR3 reads CASRHDSKRYGYTF. The CDR3 region has the DNA TGTGCCAGCAGACACGACAGCAAGCGTTATGGCTACACCTTC.

This clonotype is labeled medium-sized (0.01 to 0.1%). This sequence joins TRBV12-3 or TRBV12-4 and TRBJ1-2, with D unclear. The CDR3 has 13 amino acids. Trimming cost V 3 bases and J 2 bases, with 7 bases left between them. The CDR3 nucleotides are TGTGCCAGCAGTTTCGAACAGAACTATGGCTACACCTTC. The encoded protein is CASSFEQNYGYTF.

This clonotype is medium-sized within its sample. This chain connects TRBV12-3 or TRBV12-4 to TRBJ1-2; 9 bases match TRBD1. This CDR3 is 12 amino acids long. The V gene end was trimmed by 8 bases and the J gene end by 4 bases; junction bases not matched to a gene: 2. CDR3 nucleotides: TGTGCCAGCGGGACAGGGATCTATGGCTACACCTTC. Its translation is CASGTGIYGYTF.

In this sample, this clonotype is large (0.1 to 1%). V usage is TRBV12-3 or TRBV12-4 and J usage is TRBJ1-2; 8 bases fit TRBD1. The CDR3 spans 13 residues. J lost 6 bases, V lost 5 bases, and 5 bases had no gene match. This CDR3 is CASSRTGKDGYTF. DNA of the CDR3: TGTGCCAGCAGTCGGACAGGGAAGGATGGCTACACCTTC.

In its sample, this clonotype was seen a few times. This chain uses TRBV12-3 or TRBV12-4 with TRBJ1-2; D is undetermined. This CDR3 is built from 12 residues. Trimming removed 4 bases from V and 7 bases from J, with 10 bases in between. CDR3 nucleotides: TGTGCCAGCAGTTCTCGGTTGTTTGGCTACACCTTC. Its protein is CASSSRLFGYTF.

By proportion, this clonotype is medium-sized. This chain connects TRBV12-3 or TRBV12-4 to TRBJ1-2; possible D gene TRBD1, 6 bases. Trimming cost V 3 bases and J 3 bases, with 8 bases left between them. The CDR3 length is 13 residues. CDR3 in DNA: TGTGCCAGCAGTTTCGACAGGTACTATGGCTACACCTTC. This codes for CASSFDRYYGYTF.

Judged by abundance, this clonotype is large (0.1 to 1%). One junction end does not reproduce the germline sequence, and a read error may be involved. The chain joins TRBV12-3 or TRBV12-4 to TRBJ1-2; no definite D call. This CDR3 has 11 residues. CDR3 in amino acids: CASSFRAQFLF. The CDR3, as DNA: TGTGCCAGCAGTTTTAGGGCACAGTTCCTCTTC.

Judged by abundance, this clonotype is large (0.1 to 1%). This chain uses TRBV12-3 or TRBV12-4 with TRBJ1-2, with D tentatively TRBD1 (6 bases). The CDR3 length is 13 residues. Trimming left V 5 bases short and J 7 bases short, with 14 bases between. CDR3 nucleotides: TGTGCCAGCAGTGCGACAGGAACTCTTGGCTACACCTTC. This translates into CASSATGTLGYTF.

By its share, this clonotype is medium-sized. The chain carries TRBV12-3 or TRBV12-4 and TRBJ1-2, with 7 bases lining up with TRBD1. V trimming: 8 bases; J trimming: 4 bases; junction bases outside the gene matches: 4. The CDR3 spans 12 residues. CDR3 sequence (DNA): TGTGCCAGCGGGGACAGCCCCTATGGCTACACCTTC. Protein: CASGDSPYGYTF.

This clonotype is medium-sized (0.01 to 0.1%) within its sample. The V call is TRBV12-3 or TRBV12-4, the J call TRBJ1-2; TRBD1 is a possible D gene (5 bases). The CDR3 runs 16 residues. Trimming stripped 0 bases from V and 0 bases from J, with 11 bases between. Here the CDR3 reads CASSLATARTNYGYTF. The CDR3, as DNA: TGTGCCAGCAGTTTAGCGACAGCAAGGACTAACTATGGCTACACCTTC.

This clonotype is medium-sized (0.01 to 0.1%) within its sample. The DNA for the CDR3 is TGTGCCAGCAGTCCTCAGATGACAGGCGGGTTTGGCTACACCTTC. Translating gives CASSPQMTGGFGYTF. The chain carries TRBV12-3 or TRBV12-4 and TRBJ1-2; a weak D match, TRBD1 (6 bases). This CDR3 contains 15 residues. V was cut by 5 bases and J by 7 bases, with 20 bases left in between.

The chain combines TRBV12-3 or TRBV12-4 with TRBJ1-2; 8 bases align to TRBD1. V shed 5 bases, J shed 4 bases, and the junction held 6 bases outside the gene matches. There are 14 residues in the CDR3. The CDR3: CASSPGQGSYGYTF. For the CDR3, the DNA is TGTGCCAGCAGTCCCGGACAGGGTTCCTATGGCTACACCTTC.

In this sample, this clonotype is medium-sized (0.01 to 0.1%). This chain links TRBV12-3 or TRBV12-4 with TRBJ1-2; unclear D gene. There are 12 residues in the CDR3. V lost 6 bases and J lost 6, with 11 bases in between. CDR3 coding DNA: TGTGCCAGCAGGCCAGGTTTTGATGGCTACACCTTC. Encoded protein: CASRPGFDGYTF.

This clonotype is judged medium-sized. The V gene is TRBV12-3 or TRBV12-4, the J gene TRBJ1-2; tentative D call: TRBD1 (6 bases). CDR3 size: 13 residues. Trimming removed 5 bases at V and 8 bases at J, with 15 bases between. The CDR3 reads CASSVQGARGYTF. The CDR3 DNA is TGTGCCAGCAGTGTACAGGGCGCTCGCGGCTACACCTTC.

This clonotype appeared many times. The chain has TRBV12-3 or TRBV12-4 and TRBJ1-2, with 7 nucleotides matching TRBD1. V lost 4 bases to trimming and J lost 7 bases; unmatched junction nucleotides: 12. This CDR3 region has 15 residues. CDR3 in amino acids: CASSSTTGLKGGYTF. The DNA for the CDR3 is TGTGCCAGCAGTTCAACGACAGGGTTGAAGGGTGGCTACACCTTC.

Relative to its sample, this clonotype is large (0.1 to 1%). Here the CDR3 reads CASSLDSGLTNYGYTF. The CDR3 DNA is TGTGCCAGCAGTTTAGATTCAGGCCTCACTAACTATGGCTACACCTTC. The chain employs TRBV12-3 or TRBV12-4 and TRBJ1-2; D gene ambiguous. This CDR3 region has 16 residues. V was pared by 1 base and J by 0 bases, with 12 bases between.